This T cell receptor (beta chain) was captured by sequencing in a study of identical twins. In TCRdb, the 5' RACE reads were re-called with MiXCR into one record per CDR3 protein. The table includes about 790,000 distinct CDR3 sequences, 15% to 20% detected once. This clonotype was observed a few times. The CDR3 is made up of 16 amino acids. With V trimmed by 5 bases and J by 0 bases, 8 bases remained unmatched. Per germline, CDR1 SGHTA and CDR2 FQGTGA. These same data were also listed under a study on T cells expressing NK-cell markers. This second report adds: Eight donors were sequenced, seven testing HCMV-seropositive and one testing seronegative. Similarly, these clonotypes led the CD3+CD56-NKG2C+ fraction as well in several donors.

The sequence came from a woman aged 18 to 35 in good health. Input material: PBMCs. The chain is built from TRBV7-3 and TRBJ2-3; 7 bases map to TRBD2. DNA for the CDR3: TGTGCCAGCAGCCCCAACCTAGCGGAGAGCACAGATACGCAGTATTTT. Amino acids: CASSPNLAESTDTQYF.